This is a list of T cell receptor beta chains from one sample in a study of T cells in Graves' hyperthyroidism and ophthalmopathy. One entry per CDR3 protein, called by TCRdb with MiXCR from the multiplex PCR reads. Altogether fewer than 250,000 distinct CDR3 sequences are present, 24% being singletons, with the ten largest covering about a third. The sample consisted of blood. These receptor sequences come from a middle-aged woman with Graves' ophthalmopathy. The CDR3 runs from the conserved cysteine through the conserved F or W. The order of the fields is clone size, J gene, V gene, CDR3 protein. The size field is filled for only some rows; it gives once, few, many or a size class.

clone size: -; J gene: TRBJ1-5; V gene: TRBV10-3; CDR3 protein: CAISTADNQPQHF
clone size: -; J gene: TRBJ1-1; V gene: TRBV7-2; CDR3 protein: CASSLDTWAEAFF
clone size: -; J gene: TRBJ2-7; V gene: TRBV28; CDR3 protein: CASGGGRGSWDSLYQQYF
clone size: many; J gene: TRBJ1-2; V gene: TRBV29-1; CDR3 protein: CSVEEGSITYGYTF
clone size: many; J gene: TRBJ1-5; V gene: TRBV28; CDR3 protein: CASSPAPNQPQHF
clone size: -; J gene: TRBJ1-2; V gene: TRBV4-2; CDR3 protein: CASSPHGLLNGYTF
clone size: -; J gene: TRBJ2-5; V gene: TRBV6-1; CDR3 protein: CASSARTGVWKTQYF
clone size: many; J gene: TRBJ2-5; V gene: TRBV11-1; CDR3 protein: CASSPQRDEQGERWTQYF
clone size: -; J gene: TRBJ1-1; V gene: TRBV5-6; CDR3 protein: CASSLWGVRNTEAFF
clone size: -; J gene: TRBJ1-6; V gene: TRBV12-3/TRBV12-4; CDR3 protein: CASSFGGGDSPLHF
clone size: many; J gene: TRBJ2-2; V gene: TRBV7-8; CDR3 protein: CASSLRTGVGNTGELFF
clone size: many; J gene: TRBJ2-7; V gene: TRBV12-3/TRBV12-4; CDR3 protein: CASRGAEGAYEQYF
clone size: many; J gene: TRBJ2-2; V gene: TRBV6-1; CDR3 protein: CASSEGPRRTGELFF
clone size: many; J gene: TRBJ2-7; V gene: TRBV7-2; CDR3 protein: CASSWAGTGEYEQYF
clone size: many; J gene: TRBJ1-2; V gene: TRBV9; CDR3 protein: CASSVGGDYGYTF
clone size: many; J gene: TRBJ2-5; V gene: TRBV29-1; CDR3 protein: CSVLRGLGETQYF
clone size: -; J gene: TRBJ2-7; V gene: TRBV29-1; CDR3 protein: CSVVTGNSYEQYF
clone size: many; J gene: TRBJ2-7; V gene: TRBV28; CDR3 protein: CASSSDYEQYF
clone size: many; J gene: TRBJ2-3; V gene: TRBV20-1; CDR3 protein: CSASGSTDTQYF
clone size: -; J gene: TRBJ1-1; V gene: TRBV28; CDR3 protein: CASSSTRTTWGTEAFF
clone size: -; J gene: TRBJ1-5; V gene: TRBV20-1; CDR3 protein: CSATVGNSDQPQHF
clone size: -; J gene: TRBJ1-2; V gene: TRBV27; CDR3 protein: CASSQQGTEGYSF
clone size: many; J gene: TRBJ2-5; V gene: TRBV20-1; CDR3 protein: CSASWLAEETQYF
clone size: few; J gene: TRBJ1-6; V gene: TRBV9; CDR3 protein: CASSVLGGDSPLHF
clone size: many; J gene: TRBJ2-7; V gene: TRBV14; CDR3 protein: CASSQEVAGVGNYEQYF
clone size: -; J gene: TRBJ1-2; V gene: TRBV20-1; CDR3 protein: CSASAAGTEGYTF
clone size: -; J gene: TRBJ2-5; V gene: TRBV27; CDR3 protein: CASSSRGTGEETQYF
clone size: many; J gene: TRBJ1-1; V gene: TRBV24-1; CDR3 protein: CATSESGSANTEAFF
clone size: many; J gene: TRBJ2-2; V gene: TRBV4-2; CDR3 protein: CASSQDPITWNTGELFF
clone size: -; J gene: TRBJ2-2; V gene: TRBV20-1; CDR3 protein: CSARARVSKYTGELFF